This passage covers 28 T cell receptor beta chains from one sample sequenced in a study of graft-versus-host responses after intestinal transplantation. The data were produced by immunoSEQ multiplex PCR, yet TCRdb's version contains in-frame clones alone and is incomplete. The sample includes about 25,000 clones, approximately 78% of them seen just once. Their antigen targets remain unknown. The sequences come from unstimulated CD8+ T cells sorted from spleen or lymph node cells, collected before transplant. The receptor source for this set is a human donor who was the organ donor for an intestinal transplant.

The rearrangement uses TRBV19 and TRBJ1-1; the D is unclear. CDR3 length equals 14 residues. The V end was cut by 7 bases, the J end by 1 base, with 13 bases between. Germline V gene lookup returns CDR1 LNHDA and CDR2 SQIVND (reference sequence). CDR3 DNA: TGTGCCAGTATTGGGATTGACAAGAACACTGAAGCTTTCTTT. This encodes CASIGIDKNTEAFF.

The chain is built from TRBV7-6 and TRBJ2-5, with 13 bases fitting TRBD2. The DNA end is more similar to TRBJ2-7, so the J call may be wrong. The length of the CDR3 is 14 residues. The germline V gene encodes CDR1 SGHVS and CDR2 FNYEAQ. CDR3 amino acids: CASSVTSGGHEQYF. The DNA of the CDR3 is TGTGCCAGCAGCGTGACTAGCGGGGGGCACGAGCAGTACTTC.

This clone was seen only once. V usage is TRBV29-1 and J usage is TRBJ1-1, with unresolved D. CDR3 length: 9 residues. Trimming pared 7 bases from V and 4 bases from J, leaving 4 bases between. CDR1 SQVTM and CDR2 ANQGSEA come from the germline V gene. CDR3 bases: TGCAGCGGGGTCACTGAAGCTTTCTTT. It is translated as CSGVTEAFF.

DNA for the CDR3: TGCGCCAGCAGTGTGGGCTGGAACACTGAAGCTTTCTTT. It specifies CASSVGWNTEAFF. This chain joins TRBV10-2 and TRBJ1-1; D is unclear. The CDR3 runs to 13 residues. Between the trimmed V and J ends, which lost 4 bases and 1 base, there was a span of 7 bases. Germline CDR1 is WSHSY and CDR2 is SAAADI.

The V gene is TRBV7-8, the J gene TRBJ2-3; D is unclear. V was shortened by 0 bases and J by 2 bases, with 9 bases between the two germline ends. The CDR3 consists of 15 residues. Germline V lookup: CDR1 SGHVS, CDR2 FQNEAQ. In DNA form, the CDR3 reads TGTGCCAGCAGCTTAGCGCTGGGGAACACAGATACGCAGTATTTT. Protein product: CASSLALGNTDTQYF.

This clone showed up just once. The rearrangement uses TRBV7-7 and TRBJ2-2; TRBD1 matches at 7 bases. With 11 bases clipped from V and 1 base from J, the junction kept 4 bases outside the gene matches. The CDR3 covers 13 residues. From germline, CDR1 is SSHAT and CDR2 FNYEAQ (reference sequence). The CDR3: CAAGQVNTGELFF. CDR3 nucleotide sequence: TGTGCCGCCGGACAGGTGAACACCGGGGAGCTGTTTTTT.

The gene calls are TRBV4-1 and TRBJ1-2; D ambiguous. V shed 2 bases and J shed 3 bases, with 7 bases lying between them. Germline V gene lookup returns CDR1 MGHRA and CDR2 YSYEKL. The CDR3 contains 13 residues. The CDR3 bases are TGCGCCAGCAGCCAACGTCCAGACTATGGCTACACCTTC. This translates into CASSQRPDYGYTF.

This clone is a singleton in its sample. The V gene is TRBV9, the J gene TRBJ1-2; D possibly corresponds to TRBD1 (6 bases). Germline CDR1 reads SGDLS; CDR2 reads YYNGEE. CDR3 length: 12 residues. Trimming took 5 bases from V and 2 from J, leaving 7 bases between them. The CDR3 protein is CASRGQNYGYTF. The CDR3 bases are TGTGCCAGCAGAGGACAGAACTATGGCTACACCTTC.

The rearrangement joins TRBV4-1 to TRBJ2-7; TRBD2 matches at 11 bases. Germline CDR1 and CDR2: MGHRA and YSYEKL. CDR3 size: 16 residues. V gave up 0 bases and J gave up 4 bases; unmatched junction bases: 5. CDR3 sequence: CASSQDMASGRYEQYF. The CDR3 coding sequence is TGCGCCAGCAGCCAAGATATGGCTAGCGGGAGGTACGAGCAGTACTTC.

This clone was seen just once. The V call is TRBV9, the J call TRBJ2-3; TRBD2 might be the D (7 bases). Germline-derived CDR1 and CDR2 are SGDLS and YYNGEE. V was pared by 4 bases and J by 4 bases, with 13 bases between. CDR3 size: 14 residues. CDR3 DNA sequence: TGTGCCAGCAGCCCACAGGGAGGGGCAGATACGCAGTATTTT. Translation gives CASSPQGGADTQYF.

The chain recombines TRBV11-3 with TRBJ1-1; 8 positions match TRBD1. V shed 3 bases, J shed 0 bases, and the junction held 3 bases outside the gene matches. The CDR3 has 15 residues. Germline lookup yields CDR1 SGHNT and CDR2 YENEEA. In nucleotides, the CDR3 is TGTGCCAGCAGCTTGCGGACAGGGATGAACACTGAAGCTTTCTTT. Protein sequence: CASSLRTGMNTEAFF. Using reference TRBV11-3 and TRBJ1-1 for the parts outside the CDR3, the full variable domain is EAGVVQSPRYKIIEKKQPVAFWCNPISGHNTLYWYLQNLGQGPELLIRYENEEAVDDSQLPKDRFSAERLKGVDSTLKIQPAELGDSAVYLCASSLRTGMNTEAFFGQGTRLTVV.

V usage is TRBV27 and J usage is TRBJ2-3; 8 bases line up with TRBD1. This CDR3 contains 16 residues. Germline-derived CDR1 and CDR2 are MNHEY and SMNVEV (reference sequence). With V trimmed by 5 bases and J by 5 bases, 12 bases remained unmatched. CDR3 in amino acids: CASSVWAGGREDTQYF. CDR3 DNA sequence: TGTGCCAGCAGTGTCTGGGCAGGGGGCAGGGAAGATACGCAGTATTTT.

The CDR3 is CASRGTGEDGYTF. The CDR3 region has the DNA TGTGCCAGCCGGGGGACAGGGGAGGATGGCTACACCTTC. The rearrangement uses TRBV10-3 and TRBJ1-2; TRBD1 matches at 10 bases. CDR3 length: 13 residues. Per germline, CDR1 ENHRY and CDR2 SYGVKD. Unmatched junction bases numbered 8, after V lost 10 bases and J lost 6 bases.

The CDR3 protein is CASSRKRESGELFF. The CDR3 DNA reads TGCGCCAGCAGCCGGAAAAGGGAGTCCGGGGAGCTGTTTTTT. The chain has TRBV4-1 and TRBJ2-2, with a tentative D call TRBD2 (5 bases). The CDR3 loop spans 14 amino acids. Germline V gene sequence: CDR1 MGHRA, CDR2 YSYEKL. The V end lost 4 bases, the J end lost 6 bases, and 12 bases lay between the germline ends.

This chain links TRBV10-1 with TRBJ2-2; maybe TRBD1 (6 bases). V gave up 4 bases and J gave up 0 bases, with 15 bases separating them. In germline, CDR1 is WNHNN, CDR2 SYGVQD (reference sequence). The CDR3 loop spans 17 amino acids. DNA of the CDR3: TGCGCCAGCAGTGGACGACAGGAGGTCCCGAACACCGGGGAGCTGTTTTTT. This codes for CASSGRQEVPNTGELFF.

The gene calls are TRBV4-3 and TRBJ1-1; D is uncertain. Germline CDR1 and CDR2: LGHNA and YSLEER. The CDR3 length is 14 residues. The V end lost 1 base, the J end lost 1 base, and 7 bases lay between the germline ends. In DNA form, the CDR3 reads TGCGCCAGCAGCCAAGGACTGGAGAACACTGAAGCTTTCTTT. Protein: CASSQGLENTEAFF.

V usage is TRBV6-5 and J usage is TRBJ1-1, with D possibly being TRBD1 (5 bases). This CDR3 has 14 amino acids. The germline V and J ends were trimmed by 3 bases and 5 bases, with 13 bases remaining between them. CDR1 MNHEY and CDR2 SVGAGI come from the germline V gene. The CDR3 loop reads CASSYVMGGTEAFF. The CDR3 DNA sequence: TGTGCCAGCAGTTATGTCATGGGGGGAACTGAAGCTTTCTTT.

The chain recombines TRBV4-3 with TRBJ1-2; D unclear. CDR1 and CDR2 (germline): LGHNA, YSLEER. The CDR3 sequence is 14 residues long. Trimming took off 0 bases at V and 8 bases at J, with 13 bases between the two ends. The CDR3 region is CASSQDFSGGGYTF. The CDR3 region has the DNA TGCGCCAGCAGCCAAGATTTTAGCGGAGGGGGCTACACCTTC.

The rearrangement joins TRBV19 to TRBJ1-2; 7 bases match TRBD1. The CDR3 has 15 residues. Trimming took 3 bases from V and 4 from J; bases not matched to a gene: 8. CDR1 and CDR2 (germline): LNHDA, SQIVND (reference sequence). In DNA, the CDR3 is TGTGCCAGTAGTATGGGTCGAGGGACAGCCTATGGCTACACCTTC. Translating it yields CASSMGRGTAYGYTF.

For the CDR3, the DNA is TGTGCCAGTAGTATAGAGGGGTCGTCCTACGAGCAGTACTTC. Its protein is CASSIEGSSYEQYF. The chain uses TRBV19 and TRBJ2-5; no clear D. The assigned J gene may be wrong: the sequence end matches TRBJ2-7 better. The germline gives CDR1 LNHDA, CDR2 SQIVND (reference sequence). The CDR3 loop spans 14 amino acids.

To note about this clone: In the same sample, other DNA sequences code for this CDR3. For the CDR3, the DNA is TGCGCCAGCAGCCAAGATCTAGCGGTCCTCGGGGAGACCCAGTACTTC. Residues: CASSQDLAVLGETQYF. This chain links TRBV4-1 with TRBJ2-5, with 7 bases fitting TRBD2. The V segment lost 0 bases and the J segment 5 bases; nucleotides outside the gene matches: 9. Per the germline V gene, CDR1 is MGHRA and CDR2 is YSYEKL. This CDR3 spans 16 amino acids.

Written as DNA, the CDR3 is TGTGCCAGCAGCCGGGGTGGGCTGAACACTGAAGCTTTCTTT. Translated: CASSRGGLNTEAFF. The chain employs TRBV7-2 and TRBJ1-1, with D unresolved. The germline gives CDR1 SGHTA, CDR2 FQGNSA. V gave up 5 bases and J gave up 0 bases, with 10 bases separating them. The CDR3 runs 14 residues. The full variable domain, in which reference TRBV7-2 and TRBJ1-1 provide the parts outside the CDR3, is GAGVSQSPSNKVTEKGKDVELRCDPISGHTALYWYRQSLGQGLEFLIYFQGNSAPDKSGLPSDRFSAERTGGSVSTLTIQRTQQEDSAVYLCASSRGGLNTEAFFGQGTRLTVV.

This clone was counted only a few times. The rearrangement joins TRBV27 to TRBJ2-2; D is tentatively TRBD1 or TRBD2 (5 bases each). CDR1 is MNHEY and CDR2 is SMNVEV in the germline V gene (reference sequence). The CDR3 consists of 13 residues. V lost 2 bases and J lost 6, with 7 bases in between. CDR3 DNA sequence: TGTGCCAGCAGTTTAGGGACCCCCGGGGAGCTGTTTTTT. Translation: CASSLGTPGELFF.

Here the CDR3 reads CASSEGRPSSYEQYF. CDR3 DNA: TGTGCCAGCAGTGAAGGACGCCCGAGCTCCTACGAGCAGTACTTC. The chain couples TRBV6-1 to TRBJ2-7, with D hard to call. The CDR3 covers 15 residues. Trimming stripped 1 base from V and 0 bases from J, with 10 bases between. Germline loops: CDR1 MNHNS, CDR2 SASEGT.

This chain connects TRBV14 to TRBJ1-2; D gene unclear. Germline-derived CDR1 and CDR2 are SGHDN and FVKESK. The CDR3 covers 13 residues. Trimming left V 0 bases short and J 5 bases short, with 7 bases between. CDR3 DNA: TGTGCCAGCAGCCAAGACTTCGCGTATGGCTACACCTTC. This codes for CASSQDFAYGYTF.

The rearrangement uses TRBV5-1 and TRBJ1-1; D gene uncertain. This CDR3 is built from 14 residues. V lost 0 bases to trimming and J lost 1 base, with 7 bases between them. The germline gives CDR1 SGHRS, CDR2 YFSETQ. CDR3 residues: CASSLVLKNTEAFF. For the CDR3, the DNA is TGCGCCAGCAGCTTGGTTCTGAAGAACACTGAAGCTTTCTTT.

In DNA form, the CDR3 reads TGTGCCAGCAGTTTATTTCGGGACAGGGGCTACACCTTC. As protein: CASSLFRDRGYTF. V usage is TRBV27 and J usage is TRBJ1-2; 8 nucleotides line up with TRBD1. CDR1 and CDR2 from the germline V gene are MNHEY and SMNVEV (reference sequence). The J segment lost 8 bases and the V segment lost 1 base, leaving 3 bases of the junction unmatched. The CDR3 is 13 amino acids.

There are a few counts of this clone. The gene calls are TRBV27 and TRBJ2-2; TRBD2 matches 11 bases. V trimming: 4 bases; J trimming: 1 base; junction bases outside the gene matches: 8. In germline, CDR1 is MNHEY, CDR2 SMNVEV (reference sequence). The CDR3 has 18 amino acids. This CDR3 is CASSSVDSGGENTGELFF. CDR3 bases: TGTGCCAGCAGTTCCGTCGATAGCGGGGGGGAGAACACCGGGGAGCTGTTTTTT.